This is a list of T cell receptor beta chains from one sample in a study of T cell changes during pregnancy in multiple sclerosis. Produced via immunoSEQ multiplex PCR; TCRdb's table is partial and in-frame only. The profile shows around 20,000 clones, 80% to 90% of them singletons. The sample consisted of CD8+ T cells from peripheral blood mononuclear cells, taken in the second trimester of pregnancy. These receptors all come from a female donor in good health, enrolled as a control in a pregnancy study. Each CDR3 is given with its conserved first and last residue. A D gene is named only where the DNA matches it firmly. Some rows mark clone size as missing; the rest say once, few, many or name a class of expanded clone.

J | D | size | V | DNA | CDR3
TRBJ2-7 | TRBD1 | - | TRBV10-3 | TGTGCCATCAGTGGATCGACCGGGACAGGCCACGAGCAGTACTTC | CAISGSTGTGHEQYF
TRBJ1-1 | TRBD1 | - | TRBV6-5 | TGTGCCAGCAGTTACGACAGGGTTCGGGGGACTGAAGCTTTCTTT | CASSYDRVRGTEAFF
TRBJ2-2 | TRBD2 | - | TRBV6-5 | TGTGCCAGCAGTGAACTAGCGGACACCGGGGAGCTGTTTTTT | CASSELADTGELFF
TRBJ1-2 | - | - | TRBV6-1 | TGTGCCAGCTCCGTCTATGGCTACACCTTC | CASSVYGYTF
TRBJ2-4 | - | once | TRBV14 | TGTGCCAGCAGCCAAGAAAAGGAGGGGAACATTCAGTACTTC | CASSQEKEGNIQYF
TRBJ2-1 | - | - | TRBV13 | TGTGCCAGCAGCCCACAGGGGCCCGGGGGAGAGCAGTTCTTC | CASSPQGPGGEQFF
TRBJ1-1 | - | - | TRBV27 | TGTGCCAGCAGGTTCCAGGGATGGGACACTGAAGCTTTCTTT | CASRFQGWDTEAFF
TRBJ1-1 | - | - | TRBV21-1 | TGTGCCAGCAGCTTCGATACGACAGACAGGAACACTGAAGCTTTCTTT | CASSFDTTDRNTEAFF
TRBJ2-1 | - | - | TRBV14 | TGTGCCAGCAGCCCGACTAGTTTTGGGCGTAGGCAGTTCTTC | CASSPTSFGRRQFF
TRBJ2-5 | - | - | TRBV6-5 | TGTGCCAGCAGTCAACTAGGGCGGGAGACCCAGTACTTC | CASSQLGRETQYF
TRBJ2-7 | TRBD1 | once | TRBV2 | TGTGCCAGCATGGGGACAGTCACCTACGAGCAGTACTTC | CASMGTVTYEQYF
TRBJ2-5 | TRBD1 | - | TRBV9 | TGTGCCAGCAGCGTGACAGGGGTCCAAGAGACCCAGTACTTC | CASSVTGVQETQYF
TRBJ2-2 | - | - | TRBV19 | TGTGCCAGTAAGGAGGGGGCCGTAACCGGGGAGCTGTTTTTT | CASKEGAVTGELFF
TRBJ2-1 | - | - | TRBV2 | TGTGCCAGCAGTGAGTCCGGGGTTAACTACAATGAGCAGTTCTTC | CASSESGVNYNEQFF
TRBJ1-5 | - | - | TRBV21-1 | TGTGCCGTCGGGGGTTATCAGCCCCAGCATTTT | CAVGGYQPQHF
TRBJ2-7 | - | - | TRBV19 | TGTGCCAGTGGAACACTGGGGGGTCAGGAGCAGTACTTC | CASGTLGGQEQYF
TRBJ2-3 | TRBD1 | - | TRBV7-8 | TGTGCCAGCAGCGCCTACAGGGGGGTGGCGGCAGATACGCAGTATTTT | CASSAYRGVAADTQYF
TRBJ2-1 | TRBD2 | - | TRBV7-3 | TGTGCCAGCAGCGAGAAGGGACTACCCTACAATGAGCAGTTCTTC | CASSEKGLPYNEQFF
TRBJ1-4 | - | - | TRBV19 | TGTGCCAGTAGTATCGGGTTTAGTAATGAAAAACTGTTTTTT | CASSIGFSNEKLFF
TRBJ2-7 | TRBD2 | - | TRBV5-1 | TGCGCCAGCAGCTTGGGGGCGGGACTAGCGGCCTACGAGCAGTACTTC | CASSLGAGLAAYEQYF
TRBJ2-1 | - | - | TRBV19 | TGTGCCAGTAGTATTGGGGACAACAATGAGCAGTTCTTC | CASSIGDNNEQFF
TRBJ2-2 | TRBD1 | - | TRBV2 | TGTGCCAGCAGTGATCGGGACAGCTTAAACACCGGGGAGCTGTTTTTT | CASSDRDSLNTGELFF
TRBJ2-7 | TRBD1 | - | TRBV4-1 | TGCGCCAGCAGCCAAGAGGACAGGAACCTTGTCTACGAGCAGTACTTC | CASSQEDRNLVYEQYF
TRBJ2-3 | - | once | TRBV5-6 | TGTGCCAGCACGACGGGGCCCCGGGGGGCCGATACGCAGTATTTT | CASTTGPRGADTQYF
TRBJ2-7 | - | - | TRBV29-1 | TGCAGCGTGGGCCAATCCTACGAGCAGTACTTC | CSVGQSYEQYF
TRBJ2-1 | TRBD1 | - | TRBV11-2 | TGTGCCAGCAGCTTAGTACCGGGACAGCCGAATGAGCAGTTCTTC | CASSLVPGQPNEQFF
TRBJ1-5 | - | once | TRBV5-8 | TGTGCCAGCAGCTTGGGAAGGACAAAAATGATGAGCAATCAGCCCCAGCATTTT | CASSLGRTKMMSNQPQHF
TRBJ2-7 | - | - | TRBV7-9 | TGTGCCAGCAGCCCCCGGACAGCTAGCTACGAGCAGTACTTC | CASSPRTASYEQYF
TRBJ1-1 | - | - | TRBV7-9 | TGTGCCAGCATCCCCTCTCGAGGGATGAACACTGAAGCTTTCTTT | CASIPSRGMNTEAFF
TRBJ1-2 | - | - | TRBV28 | TGTGCCAGCAGTCTCCTGGGAGCCTACTATGGCTACACCTTC | CASSLLGAYYGYTF
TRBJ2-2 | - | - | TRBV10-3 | TGTGCCATCAGTTTTCAGGGGGAGCTGTTTTTT | CAISFQGELFF
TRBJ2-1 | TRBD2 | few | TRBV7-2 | TGTGCCAGCAGTCTCACTAGCGGGAGGCACAATGAGCAGTTCTTC | CASSLTSGRHNEQFF
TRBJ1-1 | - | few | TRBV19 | TGTGCCAGTAGTATGGGGGGCACTGAAGCTTTCTTT | CASSMGGTEAFF
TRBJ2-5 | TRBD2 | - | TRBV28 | TGTGCCAGCAGTCCTCTAGCGGGAGGTGAGACCCAGTACTTC | CASSPLAGGETQYF
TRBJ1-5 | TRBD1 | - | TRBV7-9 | TGTGCCAGCAGTTACGCCGGGACAGGGGCCAATCAGCCCCAGCATTTT | CASSYAGTGANQPQHF
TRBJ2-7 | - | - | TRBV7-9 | TGTGCCAGCAGCCCTATCGGGGACTACGAGCAGTACTTC | CASSPIGDYEQYF
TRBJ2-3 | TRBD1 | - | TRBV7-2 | TGTGCCAGCAGCCTCCGGGACAGGGGTACAGATACGCAGTATTTT | CASSLRDRGTDTQYF
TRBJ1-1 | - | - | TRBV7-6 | TGTGCCAGCAGCCACCTACAGGGTTCGAAGGCCACTGAAGCTTTCTTT | CASSHLQGSKATEAFF
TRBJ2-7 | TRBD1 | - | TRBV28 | TGTGCCAGCAGTTCCTTCCTTGGACAGGGCAATTACTTC | CASSSFLGQGNYF
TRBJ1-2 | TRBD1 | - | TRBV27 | TGTGCCAGCAGTTTAACAGGGGGCGCGTCTGGCTACACCTTC | CASSLTGGASGYTF
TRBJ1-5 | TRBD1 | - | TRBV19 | TGTGCCAGTAGTATAGTTGACAGGGGGAATCAGCCCCAGCATTTT | CASSIVDRGNQPQHF
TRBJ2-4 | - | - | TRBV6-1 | TGTGCCAGCAGTGTAGTAATAGCCAAAAACATTCAGTACTTC | CASSVVIAKNIQYF
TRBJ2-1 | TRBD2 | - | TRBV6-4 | TGTGCCAGCAGTGTCCAAGTGGCTAGCGGGAGGGATGAGCAGTTCTTC | CASSVQVASGRDEQFF
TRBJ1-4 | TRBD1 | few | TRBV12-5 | TGTGCTAGTGGTCCCCCGGGACAGGGATATGAAAAACTGTTTTTT | CASGPPGQGYEKLFF
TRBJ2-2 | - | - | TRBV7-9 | TGTGCCAGCAGCTTATACACCTACACCGGGGAGCTGTTTTTT | CASSLYTYTGELFF
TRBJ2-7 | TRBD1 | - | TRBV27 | TGTGCCAGCAGAGGACAGGGGTACGAGCAGTACTTC | CASRGQGYEQYF